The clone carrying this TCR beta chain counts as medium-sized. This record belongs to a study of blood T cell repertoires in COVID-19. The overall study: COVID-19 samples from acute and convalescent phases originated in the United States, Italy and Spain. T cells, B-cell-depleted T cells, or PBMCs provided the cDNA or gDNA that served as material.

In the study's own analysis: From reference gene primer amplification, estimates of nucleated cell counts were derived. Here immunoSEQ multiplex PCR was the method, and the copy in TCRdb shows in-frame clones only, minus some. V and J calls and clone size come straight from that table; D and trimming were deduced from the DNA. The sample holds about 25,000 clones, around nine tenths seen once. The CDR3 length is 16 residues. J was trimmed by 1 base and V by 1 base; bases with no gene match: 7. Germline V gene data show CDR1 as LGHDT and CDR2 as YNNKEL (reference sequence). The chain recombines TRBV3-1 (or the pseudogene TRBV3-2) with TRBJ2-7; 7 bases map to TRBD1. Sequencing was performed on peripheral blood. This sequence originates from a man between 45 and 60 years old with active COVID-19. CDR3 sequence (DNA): TGTGCCAGCAGCCAAGGGCCACAGGGGCGTTCCTACGAGCAGTACTTC. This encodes CASSQGPQGRSYEQYF.